Sequencing of this T cell receptor beta chain was carried out in a study of OX40 agonist ivuxolimab in advanced cancers. Whole-study results and caveats: Clonal expansion in partial responders at 0.1-3.0 mg/kg ranked among the lowest. Averaging showed that CD8+ T cells had more expanded clones than CD4+ did.

Details on this clone: Its specificity is not known.

Drawing of blood for sampling happened at baseline, at cycle 4 day 1, and at cycle 7 day 1. The data were produced by immunoSEQ multiplex PCR, yet TCRdb's version contains in-frame clones alone and is incomplete. The repertoire holds tens of thousands of clones, with 75% to 90% as singletons. V was pared by 1 base and J by 0 bases, with 3 bases between. Germline V gene sequence: CDR1 LGHNA, CDR2 YNFKEQ. This CDR3 spans 14 amino acids. This receptor was obtained from an adult with an advanced solid tumor such as melanoma, head and neck, liver or kidney cancer. This sequence joins TRBV4-2 and TRBJ1-4, with D uncertain. Source: CD4+ or CD8+ T cells sorted from blood, taken in a trial of the OX40 agonist ivuxolimab. The CDR3 loop reads CASSQAATNEKLFF. CDR3 sequence (DNA): TGTGCCAGCAGCCAAGCTGCAACTAATGAAAAACTGTTTTTT.